The 31 T cell receptor beta chains given below trace back to one sample, sequenced in a study of T cell responses to AZD1222 COVID-19 vaccine. The repertoire was sequenced with immunoSEQ multiplex PCR; TCRdb's copy has only in-frame clones and lacks some. In the table there are some 110,000 clones, approximately 93% of which are singletons. Sequencing was performed on peripheral blood, taken on day 0 of AZD1222 vaccination. The receptors derive from an adult in good health.

This chain uses TRBV27 with TRBJ2-3; 8 positions match TRBD2. Germline CDR1 and CDR2: MNHEY and SMNVEV (reference sequence). CDR3 length equals 15 residues. V gave up 6 bases and J gave up 0 bases; unmatched junction bases: 5. Written as DNA, the CDR3 is TGTGCCAGCAGCCCTCCTAGCGGGAGCACAGATACGCAGTATTTT. Amino acids: CASSPPSGSTDTQYF.

The chain joins TRBV12-5 to TRBJ2-7, with D perhaps matching TRBD2 (6 bases). The CDR3 has 14 residues. Germline values: CDR1 LGHNT, CDR2 FRNRAP. With 5 bases removed from V and 6 bases from J, the gap between germline ends came to 17 bases. This CDR3 reads CASGMGLIRAEQYF. In DNA, the CDR3 is TGTGCTAGTGGTATGGGACTTATCCGTGCCGAGCAGTACTTC. Looking up the rest from reference TRBV12-5 and TRBJ2-7 gives the full variable domain: DARVTQTPRHKVTEMGQEVTMRCQPILGHNTVFWYRQTMMQGLELLAYFRNRAPLDDSGMPKDRFSAEMPDATLATLKIQPSEPRDSAVYFCASGMGLIRAEQYFGPGTRLTVT.

This rearrangement joins TRBV6-5 to TRBJ1-6; the D is unclear. The V end lost 10 bases, the J end lost 5 bases, and 18 bases lay between the germline ends. This CDR3 is 15 amino acids long. From germline, CDR1 is MNHEY and CDR2 SVGAGI. In nucleotides, the CDR3 is TGTGCCACTACCCCGGGCCGTGGGCATAATTCACCCCTCCACTTT. It codes for CATTPGRGHNSPLHF.

This clone was observed a single time. V gene TRBV27 combines with J gene TRBJ1-5; a possible D gene is TRBD1 (6 bases). The ends were cut back, 5 bases at V and 0 bases at J, with 17 bases in the middle. The CDR3 consists of 17 residues. Germline lookup yields CDR1 MNHEY and CDR2 SMNVEV (reference sequence). CDR3 sequence reads: CASSPFWTAVSNQPQHF. The CDR3 DNA sequence: TGTGCCAGCAGTCCTTTTTGGACAGCCGTTAGCAATCAGCCCCAGCATTTT.

This chain connects TRBV7-3 to TRBJ1-1, with no clear D. Germline-derived CDR1 and CDR2 are SGHTA and FQGTGA. The CDR3 is made up of 16 amino acids. V was pared by 6 bases and J by 1 base, with 18 bases between. The CDR3 reads CASSSPSLPGNTEAFF. For the CDR3, the DNA is TGTGCCAGCAGTTCTCCAAGCCTGCCGGGGAACACTGAAGCTTTCTTT.

The rearrangement uses TRBV27 and TRBJ2-1; TRBD2 agrees at 10 bases. This CDR3 contains 14 residues. Trimming took 3 bases from V and 12 from J; bases not matched to a gene: 8. Germline V CDR1 and CDR2: MNHEY, SMNVEV (reference sequence). The CDR3 DNA sequence: TGTGCCAGCAGTTTCCTAGCGGGAGTGGGCGCGCAGTTCTTC. Translation: CASSFLAGVGAQFF.

This clone was recorded only once. This chain joins TRBV5-1 and TRBJ2-1; 7 bases line up with TRBD2. This CDR3 comprises 16 residues. Unmatched junction bases numbered 12, after V lost 0 bases and J lost 9 bases. The germline CDR1 and CDR2 sequences are SGHRS and YFSETQ. The CDR3 coding sequence is TGCGCCAGCAGCTTGGAAGGCGGACTAGTAAGGAGTGAGCAGTTCTTC. Residues: CASSLEGGLVRSEQFF.

This clone was found a few times. The chain joins TRBV19 to TRBJ2-7; 9 positions match TRBD2. The CDR3 spans 14 residues. The V gene end was trimmed by 4 bases and the J gene end by 2 bases; junction bases not matched to a gene: 3. Germline CDR1 LNHDA, CDR2 SQIVND (reference sequence). Here the CDR3 DNA reads TGTGCCAGTAGTACTAGCGGGGCAACCTACGAGCAGTACTTC. Encoded protein: CASSTSGATYEQYF.

The rearrangement uses TRBV2 and TRBJ2-7; a weak D match, TRBD2 (5 bases). The V end was cut by 3 bases, the J end by 3 bases, with 9 bases between. The CDR3 extends over 13 amino acids. Germline V gene data show CDR1 as SNHLY and CDR2 as FYNNEI. Here the CDR3 DNA reads TGTGCCAGCAGTGAGGGCGAGGGCTACGAGCAGTACTTC. It specifies CASSEGEGYEQYF.

Only one count was recorded for this clone. The chain is built from TRBV7-6 and TRBJ2-3; possibly TRBD1 for D (6 bases). The CDR3 spans 15 residues. V was cut by 5 bases and J by 0 bases, with 12 bases left in between. Germline assignment: CDR1 SGHVS and CDR2 FNYEAQ. This chain's CDR3 is CASSRWDKSTDTQYF. In nucleotides, the CDR3 is TGTGCCAGCAGCCGTTGGGACAAGAGCACAGATACGCAGTATTTT.

V gene TRBV28 combines with J gene TRBJ2-7; no definite D call. Germline loops: CDR1 MDHEN, CDR2 SYDVKM. V was clipped by 2 bases and J by 5 bases, with 10 bases between them. The CDR3 is 13 residues long. This chain's CDR3 is CASSLKGLDEQYF. The CDR3 DNA reads TGTGCCAGCAGTTTAAAGGGCTTGGACGAGCAGTACTTC. Looking up the rest from reference TRBV28 and TRBJ2-7 gives the full variable domain: DVKVTQSSRYLVKRTGEKVFLECVQDMDHENMFWYRQDPGLGLRLIYFSYDVKMKEKGDIPEGYSVSREKKERFSLILESASTNQTSMYLCASSLKGLDEQYFGPGTRLTVT.

This clone occurred once. The chain combines TRBV9 with TRBJ2-2, with D possibly being TRBD1 (5 bases). CDR1 is SGDLS, CDR2 YYNGEE, per germline. The V gene lost 4 bases and the J gene lost 1 base, with 14 bases spanning the gap. This CDR3 comprises 16 residues. CDR3 in DNA: TGTGCCAGCAGCACGTCGTTCACAGGGAACACCGGGGAGCTGTTTTTT. Amino acid sequence: CASSTSFTGNTGELFF.

This chain uses TRBV13 with TRBJ2-5; no reliable D call. V lost 0 bases and J lost 3, with 8 bases in between. Germline-derived CDR1 and CDR2 are PRHDT and FYEKMQ (reference sequence). The CDR3 extends over 14 amino acids. The DNA for the CDR3 is TGTGCCAGCAGCTTAGGCCTTGGAAAAGAGACCCAGTACTTC. Translated, it gives CASSLGLGKETQYF. Supplemented by reference TRBV13 and TRBJ2-5, the full variable domain reads AAGVIQSPRHLIKEKRETATLKCYPIPRHDTVYWYQQGPGQDPQFLISFYEKMQSDKGSIPDRFSAQQFSDYHSELNMSSLELGDSALYFCASSLGLGKETQYFGPGTRLLVL.

V gene TRBV7-9 combines with J gene TRBJ2-1, with 7 nucleotides matching TRBD2. This CDR3 spans 15 amino acids. V shed 5 bases and J 0 bases; nucleotides not matched to a gene: 4. Germline CDR1 reads SEHNR; CDR2 reads FQNEAQ (reference sequence). The CDR3 region is CASSPLAGSYNEQFF. The CDR3 nucleotides are TGTGCCAGCAGCCCGTTAGCGGGCTCCTACAATGAGCAGTTCTTC.

The chain recombines TRBV5-1 with TRBJ1-1; perhaps TRBD1 as D (6 bases). This CDR3 is built from 14 residues. V was cut by 2 bases and J by 3 bases, with 11 bases left in between. Germline lookup yields CDR1 SGHRS and CDR2 YFSETQ. CDR3 sequence reads: CASSFAGADTEAFF. DNA of the CDR3: TGCGCCAGCAGCTTTGCAGGGGCGGACACTGAAGCTTTCTTT.

This sequence joins TRBV19 and TRBJ2-4; D is ambiguous. With 8 bases removed from V and 5 bases from J, the gap between germline ends came to 13 bases. The CDR3 totals 13 residues. The V gene's germline CDR1 is LNHDA and CDR2 SQIVND (reference sequence). CDR3 loop: CASARRSQNIQYF. CDR3 bases: TGTGCCAGTGCCCGGCGGAGTCAAAACATTCAGTACTTC.

The chain is built from TRBV27 and TRBJ2-7; TRBD1 matches at 8 bases. Germline trimming cut 5 bases from V and 0 bases from J; bases unmatched to any gene: 6. Germline V gene sequence: CDR1 MNHEY, CDR2 SMNVEV (reference sequence). This CDR3 contains 15 residues. CDR3 bases: TGTGCCAGCAGTGCGGGACAGGTGATCTCCTACGAGCAGTACTTC. Encoded protein: CASSAGQVISYEQYF.

This clone was picked up one time. The chain links TRBV28 to TRBJ1-5; 7 nucleotides match TRBD1. Germline values: CDR1 MDHEN, CDR2 SYDVKM. J was trimmed by 3 bases and V by 7 bases; bases with no gene match: 15. This CDR3 region has 17 residues. The CDR3 loop reads CASIIGGGGRFNQPQHF. In nucleotides, the CDR3 is TGTGCCAGCATCATAGGGGGAGGGGGCCGATTCAATCAGCCCCAGCATTTT. The full variable domain, completed using reference TRBV28 and TRBJ1-5, is DVKVTQSSRYLVKRTGEKVFLECVQDMDHENMFWYRQDPGLGLRLIYFSYDVKMKEKGDIPEGYSVSREKKERFSLILESASTNQTSMYLCASIIGGGGRFNQPQHFGDGTRLSIL.

This clone appeared a single time. The rearrangement uses TRBV5-1 and TRBJ1-6; 9 nucleotides match TRBD1. There are 17 residues in the CDR3. CDR1 SGHRS and CDR2 YFSETQ come from the germline V gene. J lost 9 bases, V lost 3 bases, and 13 bases had no gene match. Here the CDR3 reads CASSSSNTGTGFSPLHF. CDR3 coding DNA: TGCGCCAGCAGCTCCTCAAACACCGGGACAGGGTTTTCACCCCTCCACTTT.

The chain employs TRBV19 and TRBJ2-7; 10 bases agree with TRBD1. The CDR3 runs to 15 residues. The germline V gene encodes CDR1 LNHDA and CDR2 SQIVND (reference sequence). After removal of 5 bases from V and 4 bases from J, the junction contained 8 bases not matched to a gene. Here the CDR3 DNA reads TGTGCCAGTAGTCCGGGGACAGGGGCCCCGTACGAGCAGTACTTC. Translation gives CASSPGTGAPYEQYF.

The CDR3 region is CASSVKRTQGGELFF. The CDR3 DNA reads as TGTGCCAGCAGCGTAAAACGGACGCAGGGAGGGGAGCTGTTTTTT. The chain uses TRBV9 and TRBJ2-2; weak D call: TRBD1 (5 bases). Trimming removed 1 base from V and 8 bases from J, with 15 bases in between. CDR3 length: 15 amino acids. Germline V gene lookup returns CDR1 SGDLS and CDR2 YYNGEE. Full variable domain (rest looked up from reference TRBV9 and TRBJ2-2): DSGVTQTPKHLITATGQRVTLRCSPRSGDLSVYWYQQSLDQGLQFLIQYYNGEERAKGNILERFSAQQFPDLHSELNLSSLELGDSALYFCASSVKRTQGGELFFGEGSRLTVL.

This clone was seen only once. This chain joins TRBV11-2 and TRBJ1-1, with D perhaps TRBD1 (5 bases). The CDR3 is 13 residues long. V lost 5 bases and J lost 2, with 9 bases in between. Germline CDR1 SGHAT, CDR2 FQNNGV. The CDR3 region is CASSQGVNTEAFF. In DNA form, the CDR3 reads TGTGCCAGCAGCCAAGGGGTAAACACTGAAGCTTTCTTT.

The table lists this clone with a count of one. The rearrangement links TRBV6-5 to TRBJ2-3; D perhaps matches TRBD2 (6 bases). CDR1 MNHEY and CDR2 SVGAGI come from the germline V gene. CDR3 length: 13 amino acids. The V end lost 11 bases, the J end lost 1 base, and 13 bases lay between the germline ends. The CDR3 here is CAGLKDGTDTQYF. The CDR3 DNA follows: TGTGCCGGACTAAAGGACGGCACAGATACGCAGTATTTT.

The CDR3 DNA reads TGTGCCTGGGACCCGGGATTGGGGCGGGTATACGAGCAGTACTTC. Translated: CAWDPGLGRVYEQYF. This chain connects TRBV30 to TRBJ2-7, with D perhaps being TRBD1 or TRBD2 (5 bases each). Germline assignment: CDR1 GTSNPN and CDR2 SVGIG (reference sequence). V lost 5 bases and J lost 4, with 21 bases in between. This CDR3 is built from 15 residues.

The chain employs TRBV5-1 and TRBJ2-1; 8 bases agree with TRBD2. Trimming at V came to 0 bases and at J to 4 bases, leaving 3 bases not matched to a gene. The CDR3 spans 15 residues. Per the germline V gene, CDR1 is SGHRS and CDR2 is YFSETQ. The CDR3 region is CASSLEGTSYNEQFF. Written as DNA, the CDR3 is TGCGCCAGCAGCTTGGAGGGGACTAGTTACAATGAGCAGTTCTTC.

This clone was detected once. The CDR3 here is CASSPKGTGNNEQFF. The CDR3 bases are TGTGCCAGCAGCCCAAAGGGGACAGGGAACAATGAGCAGTTCTTC. The chain couples TRBV7-3 to TRBJ2-1, with 9 bases aligning to TRBD1. The CDR3 loop spans 15 amino acids. Germline trimming cut 5 bases from V and 5 bases from J; bases unmatched to any gene: 7. Germline V CDR1 and CDR2: SGHTA, FQGTGA.

In this sample, this clone turned up once. The chain uses TRBV10-1 and TRBJ2-2; D gene ambiguous. Germline values: CDR1 WNHNN, CDR2 SYGVQD (reference sequence). Trimming cost V 5 bases and J 2 bases, with 12 bases left between them. The CDR3 runs to 15 residues. For the CDR3, the DNA is TGCGCCAGCAGTCCTCCGCCGGGTAACACCGGGGAGCTGTTTTTT. Translating gives CASSPPPGNTGELFF.

This chain uses TRBV7-6 with TRBJ1-5; maybe TRBD1 (5 bases). The CDR3 is made up of 16 amino acids. Per the germline V gene, CDR1 is SGHVS and CDR2 is FNYEAQ. V was clipped by 5 bases and J by 5 bases, with 19 bases between them. In DNA form, the CDR3 reads TGTGCCAGCAGCCCCCCGAAGGGGAAGGTCGATCAGCCCCAGCATTTT. This sequence encodes CASSPPKGKVDQPQHF.

The chain employs TRBV3-1 (or the pseudogene TRBV3-2) and TRBJ1-2; D is unclear. This CDR3 is 13 amino acids long. V was trimmed by 1 base and J by 8 bases, leaving 11 bases between them. The germline V gene encodes CDR1 LGHDT and CDR2 YNNKEL (reference sequence). The CDR3 DNA is TGTGCCAGCAGCCAAGTCAACCCGAGGGGCTACACCTTC. This translates into CASSQVNPRGYTF.

The chain combines TRBV27 with TRBJ2-7, with D possibly TRBD2 on 5 matching bases. Germline lookup yields CDR1 MNHEY and CDR2 SMNVEV (reference sequence). This CDR3 is 17 amino acids long. V lost 4 bases, J lost 5 bases, and 24 bases lay in between. CDR3 sequence (DNA): TGTGCCAGCAGTTCTAGCCCGTGGGTTAGGGTGTTCAACGAGCAGTACTTC. Translating gives CASSSSPWVRVFNEQYF.

CDR3 loop: CASSPSLRDRGNNEQFF. As DNA, the CDR3 is TGTGCCAGCAGCCCAAGCCTCCGGGACAGGGGGAACAATGAGCAGTTCTTC. V is TRBV5-4 and J is TRBJ2-1; 11 nucleotides match TRBD1. From germline, CDR1 is SGHNT and CDR2 YYREEE (reference sequence). V was pared by 4 bases and J by 5 bases, with 11 bases of the junction left unmatched. There are 17 residues in the CDR3.